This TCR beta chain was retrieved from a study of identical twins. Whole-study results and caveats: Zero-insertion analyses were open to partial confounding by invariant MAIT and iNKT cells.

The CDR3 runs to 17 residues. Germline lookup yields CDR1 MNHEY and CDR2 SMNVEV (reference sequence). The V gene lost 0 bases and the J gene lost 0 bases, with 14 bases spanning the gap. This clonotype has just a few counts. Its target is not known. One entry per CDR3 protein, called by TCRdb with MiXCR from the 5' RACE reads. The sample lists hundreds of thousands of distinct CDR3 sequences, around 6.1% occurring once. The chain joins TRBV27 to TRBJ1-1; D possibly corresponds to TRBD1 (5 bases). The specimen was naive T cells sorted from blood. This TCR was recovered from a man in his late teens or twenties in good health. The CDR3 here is CASSLSTLQVMNTEAFF. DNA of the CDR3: TGTGCCAGCAGTTTATCGACCTTACAGGTCATGAACACTGAAGCTTTCTTT.